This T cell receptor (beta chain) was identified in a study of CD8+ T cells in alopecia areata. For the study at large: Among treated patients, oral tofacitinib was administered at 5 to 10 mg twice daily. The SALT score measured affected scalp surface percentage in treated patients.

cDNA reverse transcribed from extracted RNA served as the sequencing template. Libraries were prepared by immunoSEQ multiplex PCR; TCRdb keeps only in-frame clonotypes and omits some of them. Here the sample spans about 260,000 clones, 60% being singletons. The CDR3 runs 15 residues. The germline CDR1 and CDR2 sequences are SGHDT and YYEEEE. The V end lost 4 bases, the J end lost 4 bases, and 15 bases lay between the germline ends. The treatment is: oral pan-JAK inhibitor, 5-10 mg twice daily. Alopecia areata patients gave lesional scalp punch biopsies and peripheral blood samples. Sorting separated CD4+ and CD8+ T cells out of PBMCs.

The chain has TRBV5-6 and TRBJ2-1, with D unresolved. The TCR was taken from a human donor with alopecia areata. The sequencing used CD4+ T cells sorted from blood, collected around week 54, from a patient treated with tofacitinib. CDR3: CASSGGLRGYNEQFF. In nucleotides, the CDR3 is TGTGCCAGCAGCGGTGGTCTGCGCGGATACAATGAGCAGTTCTTC.